This T cell receptor beta chain came from a study of T cell responses to AZD1222 COVID-19 vaccine. This CDR3 is built from 15 residues. CDR1 is SGHDT and CDR2 is YYEEEE in the germline V gene. The junction had 2 bases not matched to a gene; V was cut back by 2 bases and J by 6 bases. Using immunoSEQ multiplex PCR, the repertoire was profiled, and TCRdb retains in-frame clones only, with some absent. The sample has roughly 67,000 clones; about nine tenths are singletons. The chain employs TRBV5-6 and TRBJ2-1; 13 nucleotides align to TRBD2. This TCR was recovered from an adult who received the AZD1222 COVID-19 vaccine. The sample consisted of peripheral blood, taken 28 days after the second AZD1222 dose. The CDR3 loop is CASSLLAGGINEQFF. The CDR3 nucleotides read TGTGCCAGCAGCTTACTAGCGGGAGGGATCAATGAGCAGTTCTTC.